A selection of T cell receptor beta chains follows, all from one sample in a study of identical twins. A single record per CDR3 protein comes from TCRdb applying MiXCR to the 5' RACE reads. In the table there are approximately 630,000 distinct CDR3 sequences, 7.1% of which are singletons. The data also belong to a second study, concerning yellow fever vaccine responses in identical twins.

Sample: PBMCs. These receptors all come from a woman younger than 35 in good health. CDR3s include the opening cysteine and the closing phenylalanine or tryptophan. The D gene is left open where the match is weak. Rows give clone size only sometimes, using once, few, many, or a class for an expanded clone.

d_call	clone_size	v_call	cdr3_length	j_call	cdr3_nt	cdr3_aa
TRBD2	few	TRBV18	15	TRBJ2-1	TGTGCCAGCTCTATCGCTAGCGGGAGCTTCAATGAGCAGTTCTTC	CASSIASGSFNEQFF
TRBD1	-	TRBV7-9	13	TRBJ2-1	TGTGCCACCGTAGGACAGGGTTATGGTGAGCAGTTCTTC	CATVGQGYGEQFF
-	-	TRBV27	14	TRBJ1-1	TGTGCCAGCAGGTCACCGTTGGGGGACACTGAAGCTTTCTTT	CASRSPLGDTEAFF
-	few	TRBV5-1	14	TRBJ2-5	TGCGCCAGCAGCTTGCAAGCGACACAAGAGACCCAGTACTTC	CASSLQATQETQYF
-	few	TRBV12-3/TRBV12-4	13	TRBJ2-7	TGTGCCAGCAGTTTTCTGGTGGTCTACGAGCAGTACTTC	CASSFLVVYEQYF
TRBD1	many	TRBV7-2	14	TRBJ1-2	TGTGCCAGCAGTTCCGACAGGGCTAACTATGGCTACACCTTC	CASSSDRANYGYTF
-	-	TRBV2	13	TRBJ2-1	TGTGCCAGCATTTACGGGGCCGGGGATGAGCAGTTCTTC	CASIYGAGDEQFF
-	-	TRBV27	15	TRBJ2-1	TGTGCCAGCAGTCCGCGTCTGGTGCAGGGGAATGAGCAGTTCTTC	CASSPRLVQGNEQFF
TRBD1	many	TRBV20-1	14	TRBJ1-2	TGCAGTGCTAGTTACAGGGGAAATCTTTATGGCTACACCTTC	CSASYRGNLYGYTF
TRBD2	few	TRBV11-2	19	TRBJ2-2	TGTGCCAGCAGCGCTCCCGGGACTAGCGGGAGGACAAGGACCGGGGAGCTGTTTTTT	CASSAPGTSGRTRTGELFF
TRBD1	-	TRBV5-1	14	TRBJ1-3	TGCGCCAGCAGCGAGGGACAGGGCCTCAACACCATATATTTT	CASSEGQGLNTIYF
TRBD1	-	TRBV6-5	15	TRBJ2-3	TGTGCCAGCAGTTACTCTGGACAGGGTGCAGATACGCAGTATTTT	CASSYSGQGADTQYF
TRBD2	many	TRBV12-3/TRBV12-4	14	TRBJ2-1	TGTGCCAGCAGACTAGCGGGAGGGCCTGGTGAGCAGTTCTTC	CASRLAGGPGEQFF
-	many	TRBV12-3/TRBV12-4	15	TRBJ1-5	TGTGCCAGCAGCGATAGACAGTCTAGCAATCAGCCCCAGCATTTT	CASSDRQSSNQPQHF
-	-	TRBV12-3/TRBV12-4	13	TRBJ2-7	TGTGCCAGCAGTCTCACAGGGTCGAGCGAGCAGTACTTC	CASSLTGSSEQYF
-	many	TRBV12-3/TRBV12-4	14	TRBJ2-7	TGTGCCAGCACCCACCGGGACCCTACCGACGAGCAGTACTTC	CASTHRDPTDEQYF
-	few	TRBV5-6	16	TRBJ1-1	TGTGCCAGCAGCTTGGGGGGAGGGGGAGTGAACACTGAAGCTTTCTTT	CASSLGGGGVNTEAFF
-	many	TRBV5-1	17	TRBJ1-1	TGCGCCAGCAGCTCAGACGGGGACTCCATCGGGGCCATGAAAGCTTTCTTT	CASSSDGDSIGAMKAFF
TRBD2	many	TRBV12-3/TRBV12-4	17	TRBJ2-3	TGTGCCAGCAGTCGAACCGCGACTAGCGGGCTCACAGATACGCAGTATTTT	CASSRTATSGLTDTQYF
-	-	TRBV7-9	15	TRBJ2-3	TGTGCCAGCAGCTTAACCCGGACCTACGGAGATACGCAGTATTTT	CASSLTRTYGDTQYF
-	many	TRBV4-1	13	TRBJ2-1	TGCGCCAGCAGCGAGAGACGGACCAATGAGCAGTTCTTC	CASSERRTNEQFF